These T cell receptor beta chains were read from a single sample in a study of CD8+ T cells in alopecia areata. The data were produced by immunoSEQ multiplex PCR, yet TCRdb's version contains in-frame clones alone and is incomplete. The profile covers 120,000 to 150,000 clones, with roughly 60% appearing a single time and roughly a third taken by the ten largest. Specimen: CD8+ T cells sorted from blood. Every receptor here comes from a human donor in good health. The CDR3 runs from the conserved cysteine through the conserved F or W. Fields, in order: V gene, J gene, clone size, D gene, CDR3 DNA, CDR3 protein. D genes are given only for firm matches. Some rows mark clone size as missing; the rest say once, few, many or name a class of expanded clone.

>TRBV30|TRBJ2-7|.|.
TGTGCCTACGGGACTTTTAACTACGAGCAGTACTTC
CAYGTFNYEQYF
>TRBV9|TRBJ1-3|few|.
TGTGCCAGCAGCGTCACAATTGCAGAGGGGGCTGGAAACACCATATATTTT
CASSVTIAEGAGNTIYF
>TRBV7-9|TRBJ1-1|.|.
TGTGCCAGCAGCTTAGGGGGGGCTGAAGCTTTCTTT
CASSLGGAEAFF
>TRBV5-6|TRBJ2-2|.|.
TGTGCCAGCAGCTTAAAGCAGCCGAACACCGGGGAGCTGTTTTTT
CASSLKQPNTGELFF
>TRBV27|TRBJ2-7|.|TRBD2
TGTGCCAGCAGTCTACGACTAGCGGGAAATGAGCAGTACTTC
CASSLRLAGNEQYF
>TRBV9|TRBJ1-1|few|.
TGTGCCAGCAGCGAAGGGGCCGCCACTGAAGCTTTCTTT
CASSEGAATEAFF
>TRBV2|TRBJ1-3|few|TRBD1
TGTGCCAGCACAGGGGGCGGCTCTGGAAACACCATATATTTT
CASTGGGSGNTIYF
>TRBV7-9|TRBJ2-2|.|.
TGTGCCAGCAGCCCCTATGGGGTCGGGGAGCTGTTTTTT
CASSPYGVGELFF
>TRBV11-3|TRBJ2-1|.|.
TGTGCCAGCAGCTTACGGTTGGCACTCTACAATGAGCAGTTCTTC
CASSLRLALYNEQFF
>TRBV27|TRBJ2-7|few|.
TGTGCCAGCAGTTTAGGGCGAGGGGAGCAGTACTTC
CASSLGRGEQYF
>TRBV29-1|TRBJ1-2|.|.
TGCAGCGTTCGATCCCCTGCCGCGGAGGGCTACACCTTC
CSVRSPAAEGYTF
>TRBV20-1|TRBJ1-2|.|.
TGCAGTGCTAGCGACAGCTATGGCTACACCTTC
CSASDSYGYTF
>TRBV5-1|TRBJ2-7|.|TRBD1
TGCGCCAGCAGCCGACAGGGGGCCAACGAGCAGTACTTC
CASSRQGANEQYF
>TRBV4-1|TRBJ2-5|.|.
TGCGCCAGCAGCCAAGAAGTCACGGGCTACGAAGAGACCCAGTACTTC
CASSQEVTGYEETQYF
>TRBV25-1|TRBJ1-2|.|TRBD1
TGTGCCAGCAGTAAAGGGGGCAACTATGGCTACACCTTC
CASSKGGNYGYTF
>TRBV7-3|TRBJ2-3|.|TRBD1
TGTGCCAGCAGCTCAGCACCCCGACAGGGGGCCCTTACAGATACGCAGTATTTT
CASSSAPRQGALTDTQYF
>TRBV4-1|TRBJ2-7|.|.
TGCGCCAGCAGCCACGGGGGTCGTTCCGAGCAGTACTTC
CASSHGGRSEQYF
>TRBV2|TRBJ2-7|.|.
TGTGCCAGCAGGGTAAGGGCCTACGAGCAGTACTTC
CASRVRAYEQYF
>TRBV29-1|TRBJ2-1|few|TRBD2
TGCAGCGCCGCGGGGGGGCAAGTAAATGAGCAGTTCTTC
CSAAGGQVNEQFF
>TRBV19|TRBJ1-5|few|TRBD1
TGTGCCACGAAGGACAGGGGAGGTTATCAGCCCCAGCATTTT
CATKDRGGYQPQHF
>TRBV6-5|TRBJ2-5|.|.
TGTGCCAGCAGTTCTTGGACCGGAAATGGAGAGACCCAGTACTTC
CASSSWTGNGETQYF
>TRBV29-1|TRBJ2-1|.|TRBD2
TGCAGCGTGCTGACTAGCGGGAGTGGAAATGAGCAGTTCTTC
CSVLTSGSGNEQFF
>TRBV13|TRBJ2-1|once|.
TGTGCCAGCAGCAGGGGCCGGGGAGGAGATGAGCAGTTCTTC
CASSRGRGGDEQFF
>TRBV6-4|TRBJ2-2|.|.
TGTGCCAGCAGTGAAGATACGAACACCGGGGAGCTGTTTTTT
CASSEDTNTGELFF
>TRBV5-1|TRBJ1-2|.|.
TGCGCCAGCAGCTTGGATTTCCAAACCGGGCTTAATGGCTATGGCTACACCTTC
CASSLDFQTGLNGYGYTF
>TRBV29-1|TRBJ1-1|.|.
TGCAGCGTTCTTGACAGCGCCTATGAAGCTTTCTTT
CSVLDSAYEAFF
>TRBV7-3|TRBJ1-5|.|.
TGTGCCAGCAGCTTAACAGGTCGCGGTCAGCCCCAGCATTTT
CASSLTGRGQPQHF
>TRBV5-1|TRBJ1-1|.|TRBD1
TGCGCCAGCAGCATGGGACAGACGAACACTGAAGCTTTCTTT
CASSMGQTNTEAFF
>TRBV7-9|TRBJ2-2|.|.
TGTGCCAGCAGAAGGGTGGCCGGGGAGCTGTTTTTT
CASRRVAGELFF
>TRBV9|TRBJ2-2|.|TRBD1
TGTGCCAGCAGCGGAACAGGGGCGGCCGGGGAGCTGTTTTTT
CASSGTGAAGELFF
>TRBV30|TRBJ1-5|.|.
TGTGCCTGGAGTAGGCAGCCTAGCAATCAGCCCCAGCATTTT
CAWSRQPSNQPQHF